Listed below are T cell receptor beta chains from one sample, sequenced in a study of blood T cell repertoires in COVID-19. TCRdb keeps only in-frame clones here, not all; method: immunoSEQ multiplex PCR. This table has 150,000 to 200,000 clones, 87% appearing once. The sequenced sample was peripheral blood. The receptors derive from a man aged 18 to 35 with active or convalescent COVID-19. CDR3s include the opening cysteine and the closing phenylalanine or tryptophan. A D gene is named only where the DNA matches it firmly. Where a row states a size, it is once, few, many or the class of an expanded clone; other rows omit it.

clone_size j_call d_call v_call cdr3_aa cdr3_nt
NA TRBJ1-4 TRBD1 TRBV4-3 CASSQVRNRGNEKLFF TGCGCCAGCAGCCAAGTGAGGAACAGGGGAAATGAAAAACTGTTTTTT
NA TRBJ1-2 TRBD1 TRBV5-1 CASSGGQGGGYTF TGCGCCAGCAGCGGGGGACAGGGTGGTGGCTACACCTTC
NA TRBJ1-5 NA TRBV19 CASSKQAGGLGQPQHF TGTGCCAGTAGTAAACAAGCCGGGGGTTTAGGGCAGCCCCAGCATTTT
NA TRBJ2-4 NA TRBV7-9 CASSLIERKNIQYF TGTGCCAGCAGCTTAATTGAGCGGAAAAACATTCAGTACTTC
NA TRBJ1-3 NA TRBV15 CATSSSLSGNTIYF TGTGCCACCAGCAGTAGTTTATCTGGAAACACCATATATTTT
NA TRBJ2-1 TRBD2 TRBV2 CASSETSGGVPRYNEQFF TGTGCCAGCAGTGAAACTAGCGGGGGGGTCCCCCGGTACAATGAGCAGTTCTTC
NA TRBJ1-4 NA TRBV7-2 CASSVGLTLNEKLFF TGTGCCAGCAGCGTAGGACTGACGCTTAATGAAAAACTGTTTTTT
NA TRBJ1-1 NA TRBV27 CASSRQISTEAFF TGTGCCAGCAGTCGCCAGATTTCTACTGAAGCTTTCTTT
once TRBJ1-5 NA TRBV5-6 CASRKFGQGQVQPQHF TGTGCCAGCAGAAAATTCGGCCAGGGTCAAGTTCAGCCCCAGCATTTT
NA TRBJ1-1 NA TRBV11-3 CASSLGSGVNTEAFF TGTGCCAGCAGCTTAGGGTCGGGGGTGAACACTGAAGCTTTCTTT
NA TRBJ1-2 TRBD1 TRBV2 CASRRTGKENGYTF TGTGCCAGCAGGAGGACAGGGAAAGAGAATGGCTACACCTTC
NA TRBJ2-4 TRBD2 TRBV19 CASSFMASGVIQYF TGTGCCAGTAGTTTCATGGCTAGCGGGGTCATTCAGTACTTC
many TRBJ1-5 NA TRBV24-1 CATSESGRDQPQHF TGTGCCACCAGTGAATCAGGGAGGGATCAGCCCCAGCATTTT
once TRBJ2-7 TRBD1 TRBV5-1 CASSPGSWTGFNEQYF TGCGCCAGCAGCCCCGGTAGCTGGACAGGGTTCAACGAGCAGTACTTC
NA TRBJ2-1 NA TRBV11-2 CASSLGPEQFF TGTGCCAGCAGCTTGGGCCCTGAGCAGTTCTTC
NA TRBJ1-1 NA TRBV5-1 CASSAGYDTEAFF TGCGCCAGCTCCGCGGGGTATGACACTGAAGCTTTCTTT
NA TRBJ2-7 TRBD2 TRBV11-3 CASSPGLAGGEQYF TGTGCCAGCAGCCCGGGACTAGCGGGAGGCGAGCAGTACTTC
NA TRBJ1-6 TRBD1 TRBV7-2 CASSLATGGYSPLHF TGTGCCAGCAGCTTAGCGACAGGGGGCTATTCACCCCTCCACTTT
NA TRBJ1-5 NA TRBV28 CASSFFTRTDSNQPQHF TGTGCCAGCAGTTTTTTTACTCGGACAGATAGCAATCAGCCCCAGCATTTT
NA TRBJ1-1 NA TRBV12-3/TRBV12-4 CASSLSGDTEAFF TGTGCCAGCAGTCTTTCGGGGGACACTGAAGCTTTCTTT
NA TRBJ2-1 TRBD2 TRBV11-3 CASSFPKAGANNEQFF TGTGCCAGCAGCTTCCCAAAAGCGGGAGCAAACAATGAGCAGTTCTTC
NA TRBJ1-1 TRBD1 TRBV7-6 CASSPQTGTAGAFF TGTGCCAGCAGCCCTCAAACCGGGACAGCGGGAGCTTTCTTT
NA TRBJ2-1 NA TRBV9 CASSVNVRAHNEQFF TGTGCCAGCAGCGTCAACGTGCGGGCCCACAATGAGCAGTTCTTC
NA TRBJ1-3 NA TRBV9 CASSVGSVSGNTIYF TGTGCCAGCAGCGTAGGAAGCGTCTCTGGAAACACCATATATTTT
many TRBJ2-7 NA TRBV28 CASSDRGEQYF TGTGCCAGCAGTGATAGGGGGGAGCAGTACTTC
NA TRBJ2-3 TRBD2 TRBV9 CASSSRLAEGSTDTQYF TGTGCCAGCAGCTCCCGACTAGCGGAGGGGAGCACAGATACGCAGTATTTT
NA TRBJ1-5 NA TRBV7-2 CASSFGGEGQPQHF TGTGCCAGCAGCTTTGGAGGGGAGGGGCAGCCCCAGCATTTT
NA TRBJ1-5 NA TRBV12-3/TRBV12-4 CASSLGGRRPQHF TGTGCCAGCAGTCTGGGTGGGAGAAGGCCCCAGCATTTT
NA TRBJ1-5 NA TRBV6-5 CASSSYNQPQHF TGTGCCAGCAGTTCTTACAATCAGCCCCAGCATTTT
few TRBJ2-7 NA TRBV28 CASRPAGAPMEQYF TGTGCCAGCCGTCCGGCAGGGGCGCCGATGGAGCAGTACTTC
NA TRBJ1-1 NA TRBV16 CASSSSLNTEAFF TGTGCCAGCAGCTCTTCCCTGAACACTGAAGCTTTCTTT
NA TRBJ1-3 NA TRBV27 CASSPGGVAGNTIYF TGTGCCAGCAGTCCGGGGGGGGTCGCAGGAAACACCATATATTTT
NA TRBJ2-3 TRBD2 TRBV7-2 CASTREREDTQYF TGTGCCAGCACGCGGGAGCGAGAAGATACGCAGTATTTT
NA TRBJ1-5 TRBD1 TRBV28 CASSFGGQGNQPQHF TGTGCCAGCAGTTTCGGAGGACAGGGGAATCAGCCCCAGCATTTT
NA TRBJ1-6 TRBD1 TRBV7-9 CASSRTGDNSPLHF TGTGCCAGCAGTCGGACAGGGGATAATTCACCCCTCCACTTT
NA TRBJ2-5 NA TRBV5-6 CASSYARGGETQYF TGTGCCAGCAGCTATGCCAGGGGAGGGGAGACCCAGTACTTC
few TRBJ2-5 NA TRBV7-9 CASSRRPGEIGVRKETQYF TGTGCCAGCTCCCGACGGCCGGGGGAGATCGGGGTCCGCAAAGAGACCCAGTACTTC
NA TRBJ1-2 NA TRBV6-4 CASRETDSAYYGYTF TGTGCCAGCAGAGAGACGGACAGCGCCTACTATGGCTACACCTTC
NA TRBJ2-7 NA TRBV7-2 CASGSSSSSYEQYF TGTGCCAGTGGGAGCTCATCCTCGTCCTACGAGCAGTACTTC
NA TRBJ2-3 NA TRBV12-5 CASGLGLAASTDTQYF TGTGCTAGTGGTTTGGGTCTCGCGGCTAGCACAGATACGCAGTATTTT
NA TRBJ2-5 NA TRBV5-1 CASSPSGPETQYF TGCGCCAGCAGCCCAAGCGGTCCAGAGACCCAGTACTTC
NA TRBJ2-3 TRBD2 TRBV7-2 CASSLSGGLDTQYF TGTGCCAGCAGCCTTAGCGGGGGGTTAGATACGCAGTATTTT
NA TRBJ2-7 NA TRBV12-3/TRBV12-4 CASGPPSEQYF TGTGCCAGCGGGCCACCCAGCGAGCAGTACTTC
once TRBJ1-4 TRBD1 TRBV5-8 CASSRDRGHEKLFF TGTGCCAGCAGCCGGGACAGGGGCCACGAAAAACTGTTTTTT
once TRBJ1-5 NA TRBV4-1 CASSQDQGGQPQHF TGCGCCAGCAGCCAAGATCAAGGGGGTCAGCCCCAGCATTTT